These 12 T cell receptor beta chains came from one sample sequenced in a study of HIV-infected children after antiretroviral therapy interruption. A 3' RACE protocol on RNA, with unique molecular identifiers, produced the TCR library. In TCRdb, the 3' RACE reads were re-called with MiXCR into one record per CDR3 protein. The data show roughly 46,000 distinct CDR3 sequences, 4.3% seen once. Treatment described: PENTA 11 planned treatment interruption arm or continuous ART arm. The sample was CD45RA+ CD4+ T cells from PBMCs, pooled from several time points, taken from a donor given antiretroviral therapy, either interrupted or continuous. Documented subset: naive CD4+ CD45RA+ CD45RO- T cells. Receptors originate from a pool of human donors with HIV.

This sequence joins TRBV5-1 and TRBJ2-7; 8 bases match TRBD2. CDR3 length: 15 amino acids. V shed 4 bases and J 2 bases; nucleotides not matched to a gene: 8. Germline V gene sequence: CDR1 SGHRS, CDR2 YFSETQ. In DNA, the CDR3 is TGCGCCAGCAGCCAGTCGGTAGCGGGGACCTACGAGCAGTACTTC. Its protein is CASSQSVAGTYEQYF.

This clonotype was detected many times. The chain employs TRBV2 and TRBJ2-3; D gene uncertain. The CDR3 runs 15 residues. Germline V CDR1 and CDR2: SNHLY, FYNNEI. V lost 1 base and J lost 0, with 8 bases in between. CDR3 residues: CASSEEEPSTDTQYF. In DNA, the CDR3 is TGTGCCAGCAGTGAAGAGGAACCTAGCACAGATACGCAGTATTTT.

There are many counts of this clonotype. The J gene is TRBJ1-1, the V gene TRBV29-1; D call uncertain. The V and J ends lost 4 bases and 2 bases respectively, with 5 bases between them. Germline CDR1 reads SQVTM; CDR2 reads ANQGSEA. This CDR3 region has 11 residues. As DNA, the CDR3 is TGCAGCGTTGGCGAAAACACTGAAGCTTTCTTT. This encodes CSVGENTEAFF.

The table lists this clonotype with many counts. This chain links TRBV7-3 with TRBJ1-5, with no clear D. This CDR3 has 13 residues. V was cut by 0 bases and J by 7 bases, with 7 bases left in between. Germline CDR1 is SGHTA and CDR2 is FQGTGA. The CDR3 nucleotides read TGTGCCAGCAGCTTAACGGGCGGGCAGCCCCAGCATTTT. Protein: CASSLTGGQPQHF.

This clonotype was detected many times. The rearrangement links TRBV6-2 or TRBV6-3 to TRBJ2-7; possibly TRBD1 for D (6 bases). V was trimmed by 10 bases and J by 5 bases, leaving 15 bases between them. The germline gives CDR1 MNHEY, CDR2 SVGEGT. This CDR3 region has 12 residues. Written as DNA, the CDR3 is TGTGCCACCGGACAGAACACGGACGAGCAGTACTTC. It encodes CATGQNTDEQYF.

The chain combines TRBV6-5 with TRBJ2-6; D uncertain. In germline, CDR1 is MNHEY, CDR2 SVGAGI. Trimming took off 0 bases at V and 0 bases at J, with 3 bases between the two ends. CDR3 length: 15 residues. The CDR3 here is CASSYSFSGANVLTF. The CDR3 coding sequence is TGTGCCAGCAGTTACTCCTTCTCTGGGGCCAACGTCCTGACTTTC.

In this sample, this clonotype turned up many times. The rearrangement links TRBV5-4 to TRBJ1-4; 10 bases are shared with TRBD1. CDR3 length equals 14 residues. V lost 4 bases to trimming and J lost 7 bases; unmatched junction nucleotides: 4. Per germline, CDR1 SGHNT and CDR2 YYREEE (reference sequence). Here the CDR3 DNA reads TGTGCCAGCAGCCGGGACAGGGGAGGTGAAAAACTGTTTTTT. The encoded protein is CASSRDRGGEKLFF.

This clonotype has a handful of counts. The rearrangement uses TRBV2 and TRBJ1-1; D gene ambiguous. From germline, CDR1 is SNHLY and CDR2 FYNNEI. The CDR3 contains 13 residues. Trimming pared 1 base from V and 1 base from J, leaving 4 bases between. The CDR3 loop is CASSEEGNTEAFF. CDR3 coding DNA: TGTGCCAGCAGTGAAGAGGGGAACACTGAAGCTTTCTTT.

This clonotype was observed at least ten times. This chain uses TRBV6-1 with TRBJ1-5, with D unclear. V lost 7 bases to trimming and J lost 0 bases, with 19 bases between them. The CDR3 covers 17 residues. The V gene's germline CDR1 is MNHNS and CDR2 SASEGT. The CDR3: CASISGRITYSNQPQHF. The DNA for the CDR3 is TGTGCCAGCATAAGTGGACGTATCACTTATAGCAATCAGCCCCAGCATTTT.

This clonotype was counted at least ten times. The rearrangement links TRBV5-1 to TRBJ2-7, with a weak D call TRBD2 (6 bases). The length of the CDR3 is 13 residues. With 1 base removed from V and 5 bases from J, the gap between germline ends came to 10 bases. From germline, CDR1 is SGHRS and CDR2 YFSETQ. In nucleotides, the CDR3 is TGCGCCAGCAGCTTGTCGGGGGAGCACGAGCAGTACTTC. Encoded protein: CASSLSGEHEQYF.

The sample holds many counts of this clonotype. V and J are TRBV12-3 or TRBV12-4 and TRBJ1-1; the D gene is possibly TRBD1 (6 bases). This CDR3 has 13 amino acids. The V and J ends lost 11 bases and 6 bases respectively, with 19 bases between them. CDR3 sequence reads: CAGGARGTPEAFF. In DNA, the CDR3 is TGTGCCGGGGGGGCTAGGGGAACCCCTGAAGCTTTCTTT.

Many counts were recorded for this clonotype. This chain connects TRBV27 to TRBJ2-2; 11 positions agree with TRBD2. Germline V gene data show CDR1 as MNHEY and CDR2 as SMNVEV (reference sequence). The V gene end was trimmed by 4 bases and the J gene end by 3 bases; junction bases not matched to a gene: 4. CDR3 size: 16 residues. Written as DNA, the CDR3 is TGTGCCAGCAGTTCCTTAGCGGGAGGGTACACCGGGGAGCTGTTTTTT. It yields the protein CASSSLAGGYTGELFF.